Sequencing of this TCR beta chain was carried out in a study of T cells in Graves' hyperthyroidism and ophthalmopathy. Ten or more counts support this clonotype. RNA transcripts provided the source from which TCR beta CDR3 regions were amplified. Initially, a first-round RT-PCR of the TCR CDR3 employed the HTBI primer set. TCRdb independently ran MiXCR on the multiplex PCR reads; one entry per CDR3 protein. This sample has about 600,000 distinct CDR3 sequences, with over 12% found just once. Germline V gives CDR1 SGHVS, CDR2 FQNEAQ. The V segment lost 0 bases and the J segment 3 bases; nucleotides outside the gene matches: 10. The CDR3 totals 18 residues. Diagnosis relied on clinical symptoms, serum thyroxine and TRAb, thyroid ultrasound and orbital computed tomography.

The TCR sequence derives from a woman aged 18-30 years with Graves' ophthalmopathy. Material: blood. V is TRBV7-8 and J is TRBJ1-2; 10 bases align to TRBD1. CDR3 sequence: CASSLAAPGTGVHYGYTF. For the CDR3, the DNA is TGTGCCAGCAGCTTAGCAGCACCTGGGACAGGGGTGCACTATGGCTACACCTTC.